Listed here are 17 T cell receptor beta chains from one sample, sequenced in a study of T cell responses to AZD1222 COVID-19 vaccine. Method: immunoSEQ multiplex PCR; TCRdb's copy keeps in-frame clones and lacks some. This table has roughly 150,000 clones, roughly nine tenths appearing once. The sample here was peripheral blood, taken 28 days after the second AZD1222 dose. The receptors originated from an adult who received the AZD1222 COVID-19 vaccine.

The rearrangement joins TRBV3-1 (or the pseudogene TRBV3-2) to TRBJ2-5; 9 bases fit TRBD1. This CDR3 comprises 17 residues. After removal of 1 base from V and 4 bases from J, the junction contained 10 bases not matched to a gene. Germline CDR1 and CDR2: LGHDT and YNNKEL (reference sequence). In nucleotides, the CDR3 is TGTGCCAGCAGCCAAGCTTTGTGGGGGACAGGGTCAGAGACCCAGTACTTC. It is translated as CASSQALWGTGSETQYF.

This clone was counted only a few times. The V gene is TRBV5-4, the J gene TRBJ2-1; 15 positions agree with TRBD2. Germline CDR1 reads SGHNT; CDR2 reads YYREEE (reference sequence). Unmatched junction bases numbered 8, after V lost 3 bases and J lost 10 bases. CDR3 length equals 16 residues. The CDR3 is CASSSRTSGGAEEQFF. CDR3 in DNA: TGTGCCAGCAGCTCCCGGACTAGCGGGGGGGCCGAGGAGCAGTTCTTC. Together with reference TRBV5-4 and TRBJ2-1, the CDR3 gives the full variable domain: ETGVTQSPTHLIKTRGQQVTLRCSSQSGHNTVSWYQQALGQGPQFIFQYYREEENGRGNFPPRFSGLQFPNYSSELNVNALELDDSALYLCASSSRTSGGAEEQFFGPGTRLTVL.

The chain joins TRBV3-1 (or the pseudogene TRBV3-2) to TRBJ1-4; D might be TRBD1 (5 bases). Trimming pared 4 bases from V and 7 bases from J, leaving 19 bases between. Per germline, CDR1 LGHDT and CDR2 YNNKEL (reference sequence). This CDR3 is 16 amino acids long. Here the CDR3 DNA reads TGTGCCAGCAGCCTTTCGCAAGGCGGGGGAGGTGAAAAACTGTTTTTT. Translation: CASSLSQGGGGEKLFF.

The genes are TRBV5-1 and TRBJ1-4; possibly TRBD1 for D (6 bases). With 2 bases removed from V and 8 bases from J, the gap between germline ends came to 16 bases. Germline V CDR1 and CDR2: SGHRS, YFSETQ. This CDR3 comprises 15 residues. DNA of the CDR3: TGCGCCAGCAGCTTAGGACAGATATCGGGGGAAAAACTGTTTTTT. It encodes CASSLGQISGEKLFF.

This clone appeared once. CDR3 DNA sequence: TGCGCCAGCAGCTTGAGGACCAGCGGGCACAAAGAGACCCAGTACTTC. Its protein is CASSLRTSGHKETQYF. The chain combines TRBV5-1 with TRBJ2-5, with D perhaps matching TRBD2 (6 bases). The germline V and J ends were trimmed by 1 base and 3 bases, with 16 bases remaining between them. This CDR3 is 16 amino acids long. Per the germline V gene, CDR1 is SGHRS and CDR2 is YFSETQ. Drawing the rest from reference TRBV5-1 and TRBJ2-5, the complete variable domain is KAGVTQTPRYLIKTRGQQVTLSCSPISGHRSVSWYQQTPGQGLQFLFEYFSETQRNKGNFPGRFSGRQFSNSRSEMNVSTLELGDSALYLCASSLRTSGHKETQYFGPGTRLLVL.

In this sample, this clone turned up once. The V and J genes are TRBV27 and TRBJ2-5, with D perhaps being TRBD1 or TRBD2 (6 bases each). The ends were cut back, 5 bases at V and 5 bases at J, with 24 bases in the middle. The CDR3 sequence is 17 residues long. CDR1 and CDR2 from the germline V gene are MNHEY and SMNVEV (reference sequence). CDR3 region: CASSPQGLRAVWETQYF. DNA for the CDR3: TGTGCCAGCAGTCCACAGGGACTCCGGGCCGTCTGGGAGACCCAGTACTTC.

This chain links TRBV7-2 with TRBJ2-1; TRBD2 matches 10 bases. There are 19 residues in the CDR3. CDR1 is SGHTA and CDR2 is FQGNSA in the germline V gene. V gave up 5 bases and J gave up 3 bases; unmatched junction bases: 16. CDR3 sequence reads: CASSLRVSGRAVFYNEQFF. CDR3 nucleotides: TGTGCCAGCAGCCTCCGGGTCAGCGGGAGGGCCGTATTCTACAATGAGCAGTTCTTC.

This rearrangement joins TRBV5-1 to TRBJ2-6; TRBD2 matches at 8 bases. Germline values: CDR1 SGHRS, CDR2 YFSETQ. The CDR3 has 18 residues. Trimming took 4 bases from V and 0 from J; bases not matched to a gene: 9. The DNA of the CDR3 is TGCGCCAGCAGCCGCGGACTAGCCCCCTTCTCTGGGGCCAACGTCCTGACTTTC. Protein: CASSRGLAPFSGANVLTF.

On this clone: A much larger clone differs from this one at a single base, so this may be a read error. The DNA for the CDR3 is TGTGCCAGCGGCAGTTCAGGGGATGGGTATTCACCCCCCCACTTT. It encodes CASGSSGDGYSPPHF. This rearrangement joins TRBV27 to TRBJ1-6; TRBD1 might be the D (6 bases). Germline V gene data show CDR1 as MNHEY and CDR2 as SMNVEV (reference sequence). The length of the CDR3 is 15 residues.

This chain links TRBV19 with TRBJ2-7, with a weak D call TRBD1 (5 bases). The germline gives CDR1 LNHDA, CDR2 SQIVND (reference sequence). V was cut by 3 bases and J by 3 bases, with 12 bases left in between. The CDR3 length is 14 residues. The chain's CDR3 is CASSMTDTVYEQYF. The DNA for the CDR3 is TGTGCCAGTAGTATGACGGACACTGTCTACGAGCAGTACTTC.

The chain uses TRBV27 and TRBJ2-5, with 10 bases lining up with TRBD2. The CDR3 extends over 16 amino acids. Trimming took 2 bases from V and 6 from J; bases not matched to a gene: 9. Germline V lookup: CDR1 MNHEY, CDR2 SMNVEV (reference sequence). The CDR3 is CASSLTASGGRQTQYF. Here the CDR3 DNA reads TGTGCCAGCAGTTTAACGGCTAGCGGGGGTCGACAGACCCAGTACTTC.

CDR3 residues: CASSLGSGTGELFF. The CDR3 DNA follows: TGTGCCAGCAGCTTAGGCTCGGGGACCGGGGAGCTGTTTTTT. The chain has TRBV7-7 and TRBJ2-2; possible D gene TRBD2, 5 bases. Germline V gene lookup returns CDR1 SSHAT and CDR2 FNYEAQ (reference sequence). The CDR3 length is 14 residues. V was shortened by 1 base and J by 5 bases, with 8 bases between the two germline ends. Full variable domain (rest looked up from reference TRBV7-7 and TRBJ2-2): GAGVSQSPRYKVTKRGQDVTLRCDPISSHATLYWYQQALGQGPEFLTYFNYEAQPDKSGLPSDRFSAERPEGSISTLTIQRTEQRDSAMYRCASSLGSGTGELFFGEGSRLTVL.

The CDR3 coding sequence is TGTGCCAGCAGCGTGGACAGGGACTCCTACAATGAGCAGTTCTTC. This translates into CASSVDRDSYNEQFF. The chain uses TRBV6-5 and TRBJ2-1; 8 nucleotides agree with TRBD1. The V and J ends lost 6 bases and 0 bases, in that order; junction bases with no gene match: 4. Germline CDR1 reads MNHEY; CDR2 reads SVGAGI. The CDR3 loop spans 15 amino acids.

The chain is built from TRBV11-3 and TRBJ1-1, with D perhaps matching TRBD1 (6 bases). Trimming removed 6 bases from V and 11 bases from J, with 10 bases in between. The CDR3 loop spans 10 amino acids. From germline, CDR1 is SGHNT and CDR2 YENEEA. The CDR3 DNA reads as TGTGCCAGCAGAGGGGGAGGCGCTTTCTTT. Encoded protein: CASRGGGAFF. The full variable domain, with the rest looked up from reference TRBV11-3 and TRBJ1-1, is EAGVVQSPRYKIIEKKQPVAFWCNPISGHNTLYWYLQNLGQGPELLIRYENEEAVDDSQLPKDRFSAERLKGVDSTLKIQPAELGDSAVYLCASRGGGAFFGQGTRLTVV.

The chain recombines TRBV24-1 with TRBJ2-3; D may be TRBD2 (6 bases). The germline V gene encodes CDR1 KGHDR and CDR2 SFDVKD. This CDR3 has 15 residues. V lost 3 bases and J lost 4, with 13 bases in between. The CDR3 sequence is CATSDIGEAPDTQYF. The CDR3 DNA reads TGTGCCACCAGTGATATCGGGGAGGCCCCAGATACGCAGTATTTT.

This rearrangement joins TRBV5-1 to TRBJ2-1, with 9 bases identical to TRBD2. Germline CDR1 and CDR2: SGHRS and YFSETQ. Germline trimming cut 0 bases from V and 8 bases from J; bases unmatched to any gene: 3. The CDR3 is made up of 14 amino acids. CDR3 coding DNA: TGCGCCAGCAGCTTGGGGGCTAGCGGGGATGAGCAGTTCTTC. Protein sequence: CASSLGASGDEQFF.

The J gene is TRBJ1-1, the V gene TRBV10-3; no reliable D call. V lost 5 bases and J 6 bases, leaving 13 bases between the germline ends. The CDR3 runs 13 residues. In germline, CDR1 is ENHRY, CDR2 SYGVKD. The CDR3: CAISSALGAEAFF. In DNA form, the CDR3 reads TGTGCCATCAGTTCAGCGCTGGGCGCTGAAGCTTTCTTT.